Listed below are T cell receptor beta chains from one sample, sequenced in a study of response to subunit inactivated influenza vaccine. One entry per CDR3 protein results from TCRdb running MiXCR on the RT-PCR reads. The sample carries around 760,000 distinct CDR3 sequences, about 14% recorded once. Here the sequenced sample was PBMCs from blood, taken 14 to 15 days before vaccination. The receptors stem from a middle-aged man who received an inactivated influenza vaccine. Each CDR3 is given with its conserved first and last residue. The D gene is left open where the match is weak. A row's size may be missing; if present it is once, few, many or a size class.

abundance: NA; d_gene: NA; v_gene: TRBV20-1; j_gene: TRBJ1-1; CDR3aa: CSARGGVRLGTEAFF; CDR3nt: TGCAGTGCTAGAGGAGGGGTCCGGTTGGGCACTGAAGCTTTCTTT
abundance: NA; d_gene: NA; v_gene: TRBV5-1; j_gene: TRBJ1-4; CDR3aa: CASSLAAGPTNEKLFF; CDR3nt: TGCGCCAGCAGCTTGGCGGCGGGGCCAACTAATGAAAAACTGTTTTTT
abundance: NA; d_gene: NA; v_gene: TRBV20-1; j_gene: TRBJ2-5; CDR3aa: CSASWTNQETQYF; CDR3nt: TGCAGTGCGAGCTGGACAAACCAAGAGACCCAGTACTTC
abundance: NA; d_gene: NA; v_gene: TRBV10-3; j_gene: TRBJ1-5; CDR3aa: CAISETLQGSNQPQHF; CDR3nt: TGTGCCATCAGTGAGACCCTCCAGGGGAGCAATCAGCCCCAGCATTTT
abundance: NA; d_gene: NA; v_gene: TRBV29-1; j_gene: TRBJ1-2; CDR3aa: CSTPGGHLNYGYTF; CDR3nt: TGCAGCACCCCGGGGGGGCACTTGAACTATGGCTACACCTTC
abundance: NA; d_gene: NA; v_gene: TRBV3-1; j_gene: TRBJ2-1; CDR3aa: CASSQDNLGRGDNEQFF; CDR3nt: TGTGCCAGCAGCCAAGATAACCTCGGGAGAGGAGACAATGAGCAGTTCTTC
abundance: NA; d_gene: NA; v_gene: TRBV6-2/TRBV6-3; j_gene: TRBJ2-1; CDR3aa: CASSFTGIEQFF; CDR3nt: TGTGCCAGCAGTTTCACAGGGATAGAGCAGTTCTTC
abundance: few; d_gene: NA; v_gene: TRBV29-1; j_gene: TRBJ1-4; CDR3aa: CSVVEGSNEKLFF; CDR3nt: TGCAGCGTTGTTGAGGGCTCGAATGAAAAACTGTTTTTT
abundance: NA; d_gene: NA; v_gene: TRBV7-2; j_gene: TRBJ2-1; CDR3aa: CASSPDVGHSYNEQFF; CDR3nt: TGTGCCAGCAGCCCCGATGTAGGTCACTCCTACAATGAGCAGTTCTTC
abundance: NA; d_gene: NA; v_gene: TRBV5-1; j_gene: TRBJ2-5; CDR3aa: CASSFNGQETQYF; CDR3nt: TGCGCCAGCAGCTTTAACGGTCAAGAGACCCAGTACTTC
abundance: NA; d_gene: NA; v_gene: TRBV2; j_gene: TRBJ2-4; CDR3aa: CASSRNRDGNIQYF; CDR3nt: TGTGCCAGCAGTCGGAATAGGGACGGGAACATTCAGTACTTC
abundance: NA; d_gene: NA; v_gene: TRBV15; j_gene: TRBJ2-3; CDR3aa: CATSRDQPNTDTQYF; CDR3nt: TGTGCCACCAGCAGAGATCAGCCAAACACAGATACGCAGTATTTT
abundance: NA; d_gene: NA; v_gene: TRBV24-1; j_gene: TRBJ2-7; CDR3aa: CATSDPLSEQYF; CDR3nt: TGTGCCACCAGTGACCCTCTGTCGGAGCAGTACTTC
abundance: few; d_gene: TRBD1; v_gene: TRBV5-1; j_gene: TRBJ2-7; CDR3aa: CASSSTGQLSYEQYF; CDR3nt: TGCGCCAGCAGCTCGACAGGGCAACTCTCCTACGAGCAGTACTTC
abundance: NA; d_gene: TRBD2; v_gene: TRBV7-6; j_gene: TRBJ2-7; CDR3aa: CASSPRLAGGTYEQYF; CDR3nt: TGTGCCAGCAGCCCTCGACTAGCGGGGGGAACTTACGAGCAGTACTTC
abundance: many; d_gene: TRBD2; v_gene: TRBV12-3/TRBV12-4; j_gene: TRBJ2-1; CDR3aa: CASSFTGGAGSNEQFF; CDR3nt: TGTGCCAGCAGTTTCACGGGGGGGGCGGGTAGCAATGAGCAGTTCTTC
abundance: NA; d_gene: TRBD1; v_gene: TRBV12-3/TRBV12-4; j_gene: TRBJ1-2; CDR3aa: CASSPQGVYGYTF; CDR3nt: TGTGCCAGCTCACCACAGGGGGTCTATGGCTACACCTTC
abundance: few; d_gene: NA; v_gene: TRBV18; j_gene: TRBJ2-2; CDR3aa: CASSPPDSPGELFF; CDR3nt: TGTGCCAGCTCACCACCGGACAGCCCCGGGGAGCTGTTTTTT
abundance: many; d_gene: TRBD1; v_gene: TRBV12-3/TRBV12-4; j_gene: TRBJ2-1; CDR3aa: CASSLGQGANEQFF; CDR3nt: TGTGCCAGCAGTTTAGGGCAGGGGGCAAATGAGCAGTTCTTC
abundance: few; d_gene: TRBD1; v_gene: TRBV2; j_gene: TRBJ1-3; CDR3aa: CASSEGSDRGSGNTIYF; CDR3nt: TGTGCCAGCAGTGAAGGGTCTGACAGGGGCTCTGGAAACACCATATATTTT